One TCR beta chain is described in this entry. The clone's antigen remains unknown. Base qualities are not provided; no much larger clone lies one nucleotide away. The data originate from a study of shared clonotypes between healthy human individuals (dated by TCRdb to 2018 to 2020). Context from the whole study: The cohort included three men and two women between 18 and 49 years of age. Leukapheresis yielded between about 0.85 and 9 billion PBMCs per donor. To estimate repertoire size and how much clonotype sharing occurs between individuals, the study deeply sequenced the blood TCR repertoires of about five healthy adults. Different laboratories and diverse techniques were used to prepare libraries and sequence TCR repertoires, to increase sequencing depth and limit assay-specific biases. For each donor, CD4 naive and CD4 memory were each run on three plates, CD8 naive on two plates, and CD8 memory on one plate.

CD8 naive samples were CD45RO-negative cells positively selected for CCR7, giving a CD45RA+CCR7+ population that excluded TemRA cells. Donors were healthy HIV-negative adults with no recently reported acute infections or vaccinations. Only Caucasian adults living in Nashville, Tennessee, USA were represented among the donors. Blood was obtained by leukapheresis, after which PBMCs were separated by Ficoll-Histopaque density gradient centrifugation and cryopreserved in liquid nitrogen vapor phase. Analytical flow cytometry was used to check the purity and quantity of every magnetically sorted T cell population. From each sorted fraction, genomic DNA was isolated and quantified by UV absorbance on a Nanodrop 2000c. Broad study findings and their caveats: Estimated clonotype richness was generally larger for naive than for memory subsets. Compared with non-shared clonotypes, the clonotypes found in all four sorted-subset donors had higher generation probabilities. Because the study included only a small number of donors, the genetic and exposure-history diversity represented was limited. Across a handful of donors, approximately 5% of naive CD4, roughly 3.5% of naive CD8, about 2% of memory CD4, and approximately 0.4% of memory CD8 clonotypes were shared. Based on pairwise subsampling, the degree of clonotype sharing among donors was expected to be affected by sequencing depth. Rarefaction of sorted-subset datasets indicated incomplete sequencing despite the large sequencing depth. Only blood was sampled, and tissue TCR repertoires likely differ from those in blood.

Using the deep immunoSEQ assay, multiplex PCR amplified TCR CDR3 regions from genomic DNA. Extracted genomic DNA from each cell subset was distributed evenly across all wells of several immunoSEQ 96-well plates, and each plate was treated as a replicate. For sorted subsets, each replicate PCR was loaded with 200 ng genomic DNA, equivalent to roughly 30,000 T cell genomes. Purified libraries were measured with a Qubit 3.0 fluorometer, size-checked on a Bioanalyzer 2100, and measured again with the KAPA Library Quantification kit. Each immunoSEQ 96-well plate was sequenced on its own single-read 150-cycle Illumina NextSeq 550 flow cell. Per the authors' processing: The immunoSEQ output contained only junctional sequences without quality scores, so filtering could not match that applied to full-length reads. Sequences were annotated with PyIR, a Python wrapper for IgBLAST v1.9, and V/J genes and CDR3 were assigned using IMGT germline references. Reads with weak V/J assignments (E-value above 1e-6), missing CDR3, stop codons, out-of-frame junctions, or ambiguous translated residues were removed. V3J clonotypes were defined as sequences sharing the same inferred V gene, J gene, and CDR3 amino acid sequence. Percentage overlap between repertoires was computed as shared unique clonotypes divided by the size of the smaller repertoire. RTK rarefaction, the Chao1 estimator, and Recon v2.1 estimates of unobserved clonotypes were used to assess repertoire richness. For all TCRbeta clonotypes obtained by the gDNA method from several donors, generation probabilities were computed with OLGA. Drawn from immuneACCESS, this table holds only the in-frame rearrangements with V and J called that TCRdb kept. Clones are partly lost; checked studies trace under half to an unresolved V gene and leave the rest unexplained. V, J and clone size reflect that table, while D and trimming were determined from the DNA. In all, the sample holds hundreds of thousands of clones, and about 96% of those were seen once. 0.11% of the sample lies in the top ten.

The clonotype was recovered from a woman aged 25 to 39 in good health. The material sequenced was naive CD8+ T cells sorted from blood. The sample's cell subset or site label is to be understood as: CD45RA+CCR7+.

The nucleotide sequence reads TGTGCCAGCAGTAACGGGGCGTCATACGAGCAGTACTTC. Translated, it gives CASSNGASYEQYF. This chain joins TRBV27 to TRBJ2-7; the D gene is possibly TRBD1 or TRBD2, each agreeing over 5 bases. The CDR3 covers 13 residues, taking in both the cysteine and the phenylalanine. Of all the DNA, just the CDR3 is kept, 39 bases in frame from base 1. V is pared back by 5 bases and J by 4 bases, with 12 bases lying between the germline termini. Via the germline V gene (reference sequence), CDR1 is MNHEY and CDR2 SMNVEV.